One and the same sample provided the 27 T cell receptor beta chains below, sequenced in a study of control samples from healthy donors and cancer patients. Clones were read by immunoSEQ multiplex PCR, and TCRdb kept only the in-frame ones, dropping some. The profile shows 61,000 or so clones, roughly 89% of them singletons. The sequenced sample consisted of PBMCs. The receptor set was obtained from a man in his fifties or sixties with colorectal cancer.

This clone came up a few times. The J gene is TRBJ2-2, the V gene TRBV10-1, with D uncertain. Germline V lookup: CDR1 WNHNN, CDR2 SYGVQD (reference sequence). The CDR3 covers 13 residues. Trimming took 2 bases from V and 4 from J, leaving 5 bases between them. The CDR3 DNA is TGCGCCAGCAGTGAGACACGCACCGGGGAGCTGTTTTTT. Amino acids: CASSETRTGELFF.

This clone was seen a few times. This chain connects TRBV11-2 to TRBJ2-7, with D perhaps matching TRBD2 (5 bases). The CDR3 sequence is 13 residues long. Germline V gives CDR1 SGHAT, CDR2 FQNNGV. Trimming shortened V by 5 bases and J by 3 bases, and 11 bases separated the two germline ends. The CDR3 nucleotides are TGTGCCAGCAGCCGCGGGCCCCTCTACGAGCAGTACTTC. Residues: CASSRGPLYEQYF.

CDR3 region: CASSLVGSGATNEKLFF. The CDR3 DNA reads TGCGCCAGCAGCTTGGTGGGTTCTGGGGCAACTAATGAAAAACTGTTTTTT. The V and J genes are TRBV5-1 and TRBJ1-4; D is unresolved. Germline V gene lookup returns CDR1 SGHRS and CDR2 YFSETQ. The CDR3 loop spans 17 amino acids. V was pared by 0 bases and J by 0 bases, with 12 bases between. The complete variable domain, with remaining parts taken from reference TRBV5-1 and TRBJ1-4, reads KAGVTQTPRYLIKTRGQQVTLSCSPISGHRSVSWYQQTPGQGLQFLFEYFSETQRNKGNFPGRFSGRQFSNSRSEMNVSTLELGDSALYLCASSLVGSGATNEKLFFGSGTQLSVL.

This sequence joins TRBV6-5 and TRBJ2-7, with TRBD2 matching over 12 bases. The CDR3 consists of 16 residues. From germline, CDR1 is MNHEY and CDR2 SVGAGI. Trimming removed 0 bases from V and 6 bases from J; junction bases left unmatched: 6. The CDR3 DNA reads as TGTGCCAGCAGTTACTCAGGCCTAGCGGGGGGGCGCGAGCAGTACTTC. Protein sequence: CASSYSGLAGGREQYF.

This chain connects TRBV7-9 to TRBJ1-2; perhaps TRBD1 as D (6 bases). V lost 2 bases, J lost 2 bases, and 18 bases lay in between. This CDR3 has 17 residues. Germline V gene sequence: CDR1 SEHNR, CDR2 FQNEAQ (reference sequence). CDR3 coding DNA: TGTGCCAGCAGCTTATCTGGACAGAGGGGGACCAACTATGGCTACACCTTC. Translated: CASSLSGQRGTNYGYTF.

The chain carries TRBV5-5 and TRBJ1-2; D is unclear. This CDR3 region has 15 residues. CDR1 and CDR2 (germline): SGHKS, YYEKEE (reference sequence). Deletions cut 2 bases from V and 4 bases from J, with 15 bases between. The CDR3, as DNA: TGTGCCAGCAGCTTTGCCGTGGAGCCTCTCTATGGCTACACCTTC. The encoded protein is CASSFAVEPLYGYTF.

The CDR3 DNA sequence: TGTGCCAGCAGTTCGCAGACCCCGGGACAGGGAGCCTCCTACGAGCAGTACTTC. It specifies CASSSQTPGQGASYEQYF. The chain uses TRBV28 and TRBJ2-7; 9 bases are shared with TRBD1. The CDR3 is 18 residues long. V lost 4 bases to trimming and J lost 0 bases; unmatched junction nucleotides: 13. The V gene's germline CDR1 is MDHEN and CDR2 SYDVKM.

Concerning this clone itself: This sample includes further DNA sequences coding for the same CDR3. The V gene is TRBV7-2, the J gene TRBJ2-1; D uncertain. This CDR3 contains 13 residues. Germline V gene sequence: CDR1 SGHTA, CDR2 FQGNSA. Trimming shortened V by 4 bases and J by 1 base, and 5 bases separated the two germline ends. The DNA for the CDR3 is TGTGCCAGCAGCTCCAGTTCCTACAATGAGCAGTTCTTC. This gives the protein CASSSSSYNEQFF.

The sample holds one count of this clone. The chain joins TRBV30 to TRBJ2-2, with 12 bases identical to TRBD2. In germline, CDR1 is GTSNPN, CDR2 SVGIG (reference sequence). V gave up 2 bases and J gave up 0 bases; unmatched junction bases: 10. This CDR3 contains 19 residues. CDR3 in amino acids: CAWSLTGLAGYTNTGELFF. The CDR3, as DNA: TGTGCCTGGAGTTTAACCGGACTAGCGGGATATACGAACACCGGGGAGCTGTTTTTT.

This chain uses TRBV6-2 or TRBV6-3 with TRBJ2-7; D is tentatively TRBD1 or TRBD2 (6 bases each). CDR1 is MNHEY, CDR2 SVGEGT, per germline. V lost 2 bases, J lost 6 bases, and 11 bases lay in between. This CDR3 region has 13 residues. The CDR3 coding sequence is TGTGCCAGCAGTTACAACGGGGGCTGCGAGCAGTACTTC. Its translation: CASSYNGGCEQYF.

The chain has TRBV5-4 and TRBJ2-7, with D possibly being TRBD1 or TRBD2 (5 bases each). V lost 4 bases to trimming and J lost 2 bases, with 13 bases between them. This CDR3 has 14 residues. The germline CDR1 and CDR2 sequences are SGHNT and YYREEE (reference sequence). The DNA of the CDR3 is TGTGCCAGCAGCCCGTGGGGGATCCCCTACGAGCAGTACTTC. Translating gives CASSPWGIPYEQYF.

Here the CDR3 DNA reads TGTGCCAGCAGCTTGGGCCGGGGGCCGACTCGGGAGACCCAGTACTTC. It translates to CASSLGRGPTRETQYF. V gene TRBV7-3 combines with J gene TRBJ2-5; TRBD1 or TRBD2 may be the D gene (6 bases each). V gave up 3 bases and J gave up 5 bases, with 19 bases separating them. Germline V gives CDR1 SGHTA, CDR2 FQGTGA. This CDR3 spans 16 amino acids.

The chain recombines TRBV30 with TRBJ1-2; no definite D call. The CDR3 sequence is 13 residues long. The V end lost 0 bases, the J end lost 5 bases, and 10 bases lay between the germline ends. Germline lookup yields CDR1 GTSNPN and CDR2 SVGIG (reference sequence). CDR3 DNA: TGTGCCTGGAGTGTCGCGGTGGGGTATGGCTACACCTTC. Encoded protein: CAWSVAVGYGYTF.

CDR3 coding DNA: TGTGCCACTTCGACTAGCGGGGGGGTGGAGACCCAGTACTTC. It translates to CATSTSGGVETQYF. The chain joins TRBV2 to TRBJ2-5; 14 bases fit TRBD2. Unmatched junction bases numbered 6, after V lost 10 bases and J lost 5 bases. The CDR3 is made up of 14 amino acids. CDR1 SNHLY and CDR2 FYNNEI come from the germline V gene.

V and J are TRBV18 and TRBJ1-5; the D is unclear. Trimming pared 3 bases from V and 3 bases from J, leaving 3 bases between. Germline V lookup: CDR1 KGHSH, CDR2 LQKENI. CDR3 length: 12 residues. In DNA form, the CDR3 reads TGTGCCAGCTCACCGTACAATCAGCCCCAGCATTTT. The encoded protein is CASSPYNQPQHF.

This rearrangement joins TRBV5-5 to TRBJ1-2; D remains unclear. V dropped 2 bases and J dropped 0 bases, with 8 bases sitting between them. The CDR3 sequence is 14 residues long. Germline-derived CDR1 and CDR2 are SGHKS and YYEKEE (reference sequence). The DNA of the CDR3 is TGTGCCAGCAGCTTAGACCCAGCTAACTATGGCTACACCTTC. Translating it yields CASSLDPANYGYTF. Full variable domain (remainder filled in from reference TRBV5-5 and TRBJ1-2): DAGVTQSPTHLIKTRGQQVTLRCSPISGHKSVSWYQQVLGQGPQFIFQYYEKEERGRGNFPDRFSARQFPNYSSELNVNALLLGDSALYLCASSLDPANYGYTFGSGTRLTVV.

The chain is built from TRBV27 and TRBJ2-5; D gene uncertain. Germline V gene data show CDR1 as MNHEY and CDR2 as SMNVEV (reference sequence). CDR3 length: 15 residues. Trimming cost V 0 bases and J 0 bases, with 8 bases left between them. The DNA for the CDR3 is TGTGCCAGCAGTTTATCGATTTTTAACCAAGAGACCCAGTACTTC. Amino acid sequence: CASSLSIFNQETQYF.

This clone was seen only once. The genes are TRBV11-2 and TRBJ2-2; a weak D match, TRBD2 (7 bases). The CDR3 consists of 16 residues. With 2 bases removed from V and 5 bases from J, the gap between germline ends came to 15 bases. Germline CDR1 is SGHAT and CDR2 is FQNNGV. The CDR3 region has the DNA TGTGCCAGCAGCTTACGTGGGGGGGCCGAGACCGGGGAGCTGTTTTTT. Its protein is CASSLRGGAETGELFF. The whole variable domain, remainder taken from reference TRBV11-2 and TRBJ2-2, is EAGVAQSPRYKIIEKRQSVAFWCNPISGHATLYWYQQILGQGPKLLIQFQNNGVVDDSQLPKDRFSAERLKGVDSTLKIQPAKLEDSAVYLCASSLRGGAETGELFFGEGSRLTVL.

This chain links TRBV9 with TRBJ2-1, with a tentative D call TRBD2 (6 bases). V was cut by 3 bases and J by 5 bases, with 15 bases left in between. CDR1 and CDR2 from the germline V gene are SGDLS and YYNGEE. The CDR3 runs 15 residues. CDR3: CASSARDWEDNEQFF. The CDR3 region has the DNA TGTGCCAGCAGCGCCAGAGACTGGGAGGACAATGAGCAGTTCTTC.

The genes are TRBV7-9 and TRBJ1-6; D not resolved. Trimming cost V 2 bases and J 5 bases, with 16 bases left between them. The germline V gene has CDR1 SEHNR and CDR2 FQNEAQ (reference sequence). The CDR3 length is 17 residues. DNA for the CDR3: TGTGCCAGCAGCTTATCTCAGGCCACTTATGATAATTCACCCCTCCACTTT. Encoded protein: CASSLSQATYDNSPLHF.

The chain couples TRBV30 to TRBJ1-1, with D tentatively TRBD1 (5 bases). CDR1 GTSNPN and CDR2 SVGIG come from the germline V gene (reference sequence). Between the trimmed V and J ends, which lost 7 bases and 0 bases, there was a span of 12 bases. The CDR3 loop spans 13 amino acids. CDR3 protein: CASRGYLNTEAFF. The CDR3, as DNA: TGTGCCTCAAGGGGATATTTGAACACTGAAGCTTTCTTT.

The genes are TRBV28 and TRBJ2-2, with D tentatively TRBD2 (5 bases). With 8 bases removed from V and 4 bases from J, the gap between germline ends came to 17 bases. The CDR3 has 15 amino acids. Germline loops: CDR1 MDHEN, CDR2 SYDVKM. The CDR3 coding sequence is TGTGCCAGCTGCAGGACTGGCCGGGGCACCGGGGAGCTGTTTTTT. Translation gives CASCRTGRGTGELFF.

V gene TRBV9 combines with J gene TRBJ2-7, with TRBD2 as a possible D gene (5 bases). The ends were cut back, 4 bases at V and 2 bases at J, with 13 bases in the middle. The germline gives CDR1 SGDLS, CDR2 YYNGEE. The CDR3 runs to 14 residues. The CDR3 nucleotides are TGTGCCAGCAGCCTACGGACTGTAGCCTACGAGCAGTACTTC. Protein product: CASSLRTVAYEQYF.

The gene calls are TRBV7-3 and TRBJ2-3; D is perhaps TRBD2 (7 bases). CDR3 length: 15 amino acids. Trimming pared 2 bases from V and 7 bases from J, leaving 16 bases between. Germline values: CDR1 SGHTA, CDR2 FQGTGA. Written as DNA, the CDR3 is TGTGCCAGCAGCTTAGTCGGGGGGCTAGGTTATACGCAGTATTTT. Encoded protein: CASSLVGGLGYTQYF.

The J gene is TRBJ1-6, the V gene TRBV7-2; D not resolved. The germline V gene has CDR1 SGHTA and CDR2 FQGNSA. The CDR3 consists of 16 residues. V dropped 1 base and J dropped 9 bases, with 16 bases sitting between them. This chain's CDR3 is CASSLVPPNMGSPLHF. CDR3 nucleotides: TGTGCCAGCAGCTTAGTTCCCCCCAATATGGGTTCACCCCTCCACTTT.

The V call is TRBV11-3, the J call TRBJ1-1, with 9 bases that match TRBD1. The ends lost 0 bases at V and 1 base at J; junction bases unmatched: 3. The CDR3 covers 16 residues. Looked up from germline, CDR1 is SGHNT and CDR2 is YENEEA. As DNA, the CDR3 is TGTGCCAGCAGCTTAGACGTACAGGGGGCGAACACTGAAGCTTTCTTT. It is translated as CASSLDVQGANTEAFF.

CDR3 sequence reads: CASSPCATSWGINEQFF. In DNA form, the CDR3 reads TGTGCCAGCAGCCCTTGCGCGACTAGTTGGGGAATCAATGAGCAGTTCTTC. V is TRBV12-1 and J is TRBJ2-1; the tabulated D call, TRBD2, remains unverified against the DNA. TRBV12-1 is described as a pseudogene. The CDR3 covers 17 residues.